The clone carrying this TCR beta chain appeared a few times. The antigen is undetermined. J was trimmed by 5 bases and V by 6 bases; bases with no gene match: 7. CDR1 SQVTM and CDR2 ANQGSEA come from the germline V gene. There are 14 residues in the CDR3. The data are from a study of beta chain features in type 1 diabetes. Overall study context: In age, gender and cell yields, patients were similar to healthy donors.

General study findings and limits: Patients with Type 1 diabetes showed moderately but significantly shorter TCRB CDR3s in all four CD4+ subsets. Resolution of whether HLA type affects TCRB rearrangement was not achieved here. Cells that show high TCR expression could be over-represented by cDNA sequencing.

It was one heparinised blood draw, averaging roughly 100 mL, that each donor gave. Sequencing targeted expressed TCRB transcripts, as all isolated RNA had been reverse transcribed. Here immunoSEQ multiplex PCR was the method, and the copy in TCRdb shows in-frame clones only, minus some. The sample includes about 660,000 clones, over 13% of them seen just once. The sequence was collected from a young man with type 1 diabetes. Sequencing input: naive CD4+ T cells from blood. The gene calls are TRBV29-1 and TRBJ1-5; 10 positions match TRBD1. CDR3 sequence reads: CSVAGTGDDQPQHF. Here the CDR3 DNA reads TGCAGCGTGGCCGGGACAGGGGACGATCAGCCCCAGCATTTT.